This TCR beta chain was documented in a study of blood T cell repertoires in COVID-19. Whole-study context: The cDNA or gDNA used as material had been derived from T cells, B-cell-depleted T cells, or PBMCs.

The CDR3 extends over 15 amino acids. CDR1 and CDR2 from the germline V gene are LNHDA and SQIVND (reference sequence). Trimming at V came to 7 bases and at J to 0 bases, leaving 5 bases not matched to a gene. Authors' processing steps: The authors estimated nucleated cell counts from reference gene primer amplification. Sequencing used immunoSEQ multiplex PCR; TCRdb keeps in-frame clones, though not all of them. V and J calls and clone size are copied from that table; D and trimming were computed from the DNA. This sample carries around 160,000 clones, 81% of them seen once, and the ten largest clones take about 8%. Many counts were recorded for this clone.

This receptor was taken from a human donor with acute or convalescent COVID-19. The donor label of this sample is uncertain. Sequenced sample: peripheral blood. The J gene is TRBJ2-3, the V gene TRBV19; 9 bases align to TRBD1. CDR3 bases: TGTGCCAGTACCCGGGACAGGGAGAGCACAGATACGCAGTATTTT. Its protein is CASTRDRESTDTQYF.